This T cell receptor (beta chain) was recorded in a study of glioma-infiltrating T cells after dendritic cell vaccination. Study-level results: Only a small number of patients had complete blood and tumor samples.

Clones were read by immunoSEQ multiplex PCR, and TCRdb kept only the in-frame ones, dropping some. The table has tens of thousands of clones, 65% to 90% seen once; the top ten hold roughly an eighth. As concerns this clone: As yet, its antigen is unknown.

No glioblastoma patient carried an isocitrate dehydrogenase mutation. PBMC were collected before vaccination, two weeks after the third vaccination, and at progression. The starting material was blood, obtained before dendritic cell vaccination. This TCR was sampled from a human donor with glioblastoma.

The CDR3 DNA is TGTGCCAGCAGCTTAATCCCCGCGTCTAGCGGCACCAACTACGAGCAGTACTTC. Translating it yields CASSLIPASSGTNYEQYF. The chain links TRBV7-3 to TRBJ2-7; TRBD2 aligns across 7 bases. The CDR3 sequence is 18 residues long. From germline, CDR1 is SGHTA and CDR2 FQGTGA. Trimming removed 1 base from V and 3 bases from J; junction bases left unmatched: 15.